This T cell receptor (beta chain) originates from a study of blood T cell repertoires in COVID-19. The CDR3 is made up of 16 amino acids. The junction had 9 bases not matched to a gene; V was cut back by 5 bases and J by 4 bases. Germline lookup yields CDR1 SEHNR and CDR2 FQNEAQ (reference sequence). This table comes from immunoSEQ multiplex PCR, and its TCRdb copy is limited to in-frame clones, with some not included. In the table there are roughly 240,000 clones, more than 70% of which are singletons. Sequencing was carried out using PBMCs or T cells enriched from blood (not recorded which). This TCR came from a woman between 40 and 50 years old with acute COVID-19. V is TRBV7-9 and J is TRBJ2-2, with TRBD1 matching 8 bases. The CDR3 reads CASSTQGAWGTGELFF. CDR3 in DNA: TGTGCCAGCAGCACCCAGGGGGCGTGGGGCACCGGGGAGCTGTTTTTT.